The next 2 T cell receptor beta chains were all read from a single sample in a study of blood T cells in healthy people across ages. A J-beta primer mix and a sample-barcoded 5' primer were used in a second PCR of roughly 7 to 12 cycles. TCRdb processed the 5' RACE reads anew with MiXCR; each CDR3 protein has one entry. The sample lists around 990,000 distinct CDR3 sequences, approximately 25% occurring once. This sample also belongs to another study, concerning T cells of mothers and their children.

Sequenced: blood. The source of these receptors is a girl aged 2-15 years in good health.

This clonotype was picked up a small number of times. This sequence joins TRBV5-1 and TRBJ2-1; possibly TRBD1 for D (6 bases). Looked up from germline, CDR1 is SGHRS and CDR2 is YFSETQ. This CDR3 comprises 11 residues. V lost 1 base to trimming and J lost 14 bases, with 10 bases between them. Here the CDR3 DNA reads TGCGCCAGCAGCTTGACAGGGTTTGAGTTCTTC. It encodes CASSLTGFEFF.

The sample holds a few counts of this clonotype. V usage is TRBV3-1 and J usage is TRBJ1-4; possibly TRBD1 for D (5 bases). The germline gives CDR1 LGHDT, CDR2 YNNKEL (reference sequence). V lost 3 bases to trimming and J lost 4 bases, with 12 bases between them. This CDR3 is built from 15 residues. The CDR3 bases are TGTGCCAGCAGCCAGCAGGGACGGAATAATGAAAAACTGTTTTTT. The encoded protein is CASSQQGRNNEKLFF.